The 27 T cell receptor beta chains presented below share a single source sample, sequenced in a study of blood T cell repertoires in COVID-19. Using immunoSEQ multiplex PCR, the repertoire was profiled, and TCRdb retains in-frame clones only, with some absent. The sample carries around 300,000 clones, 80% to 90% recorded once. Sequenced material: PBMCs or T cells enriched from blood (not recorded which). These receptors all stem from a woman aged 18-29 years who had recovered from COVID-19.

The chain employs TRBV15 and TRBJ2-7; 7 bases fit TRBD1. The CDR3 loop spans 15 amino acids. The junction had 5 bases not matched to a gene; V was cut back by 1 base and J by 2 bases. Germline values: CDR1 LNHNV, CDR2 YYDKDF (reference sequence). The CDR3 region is CATSRVKTGTYEQYF. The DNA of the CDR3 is TGTGCCACCAGCAGAGTTAAGACAGGGACCTACGAGCAGTACTTC.

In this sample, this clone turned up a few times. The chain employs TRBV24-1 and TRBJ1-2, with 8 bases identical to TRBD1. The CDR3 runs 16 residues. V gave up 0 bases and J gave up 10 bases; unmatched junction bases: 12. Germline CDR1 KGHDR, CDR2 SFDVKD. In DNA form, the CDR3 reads TGTGCCACCAGTGATTTGCTTGGCAGGGGGCGCGAGGACTACACCTTC. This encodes CATSDLLGRGREDYTF.

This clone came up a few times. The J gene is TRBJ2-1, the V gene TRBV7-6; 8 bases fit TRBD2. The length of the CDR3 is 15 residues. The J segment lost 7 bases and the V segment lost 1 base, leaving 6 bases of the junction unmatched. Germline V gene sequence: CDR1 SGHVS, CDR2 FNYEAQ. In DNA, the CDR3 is TGTGCCAGCAGCTTAGAAGGGACTAGTATAAATGAGCAGTTCTTC. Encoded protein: CASSLEGTSINEQFF. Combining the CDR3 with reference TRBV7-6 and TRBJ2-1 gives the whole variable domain GAGVSQSPRYKVTKRGQDVALRCDPISGHVSLYWYRQALGQGPEFLTYFNYEAQQDKSGLPNDRFSAERPEGSISTLTIQRTEQRDSAMYRCASSLEGTSINEQFFGPGTRLTVL.

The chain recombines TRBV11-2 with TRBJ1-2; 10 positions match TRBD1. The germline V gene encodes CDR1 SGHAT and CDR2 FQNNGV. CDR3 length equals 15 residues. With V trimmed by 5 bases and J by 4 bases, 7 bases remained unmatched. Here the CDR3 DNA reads TGTGCCAGCAGCCAAGGGGGACAGGGGTTCTATGGCTACACCTTC. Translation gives CASSQGGQGFYGYTF.

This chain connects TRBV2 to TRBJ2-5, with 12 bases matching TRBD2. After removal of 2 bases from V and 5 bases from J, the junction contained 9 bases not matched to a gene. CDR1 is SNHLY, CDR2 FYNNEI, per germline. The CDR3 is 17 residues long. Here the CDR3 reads CASSEWGLAGGTETQYF. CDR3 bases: TGTGCCAGCAGTGAATGGGGCCTAGCGGGGGGGACCGAGACCCAGTACTTC. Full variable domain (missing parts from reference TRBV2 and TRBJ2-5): EPEVTQTPSHQVTQMGQEVILRCVPISNHLYFYWYRQILGQKVEFLVSFYNNEISEKSEIFDDQFSVERPDGSNFTLKIRSTKLEDSAMYFCASSEWGLAGGTETQYFGPGTRLLVL.

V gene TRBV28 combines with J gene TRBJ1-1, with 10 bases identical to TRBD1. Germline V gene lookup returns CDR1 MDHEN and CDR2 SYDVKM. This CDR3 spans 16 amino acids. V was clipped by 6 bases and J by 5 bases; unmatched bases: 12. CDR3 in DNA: TGTGCCAGCAGACGCGGGACAGGGGCGGTGGGAACTGAAGCTTTCTTT. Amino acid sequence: CASRRGTGAVGTEAFF.

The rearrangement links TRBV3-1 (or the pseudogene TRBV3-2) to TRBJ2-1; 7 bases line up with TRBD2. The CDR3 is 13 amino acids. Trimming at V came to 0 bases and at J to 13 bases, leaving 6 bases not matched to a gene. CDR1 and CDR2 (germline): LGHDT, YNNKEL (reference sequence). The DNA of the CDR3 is TGTGCCAGCAGCCAAGATCCGGGGGGAGGCCAGTTCTTC. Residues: CASSQDPGGGQFF.

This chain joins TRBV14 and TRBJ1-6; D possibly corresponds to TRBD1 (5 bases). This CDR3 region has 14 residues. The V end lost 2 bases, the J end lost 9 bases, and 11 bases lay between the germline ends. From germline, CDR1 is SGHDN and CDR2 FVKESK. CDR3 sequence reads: CASSQSTVSSPLHF. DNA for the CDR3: TGTGCCAGCAGCCAATCGACAGTATCTTCACCCCTCCACTTT.

The CDR3 DNA is TGTGCCAGCAGCCCGGACAGCCTGAACTATGGCTACACCTTC. Translation gives CASSPDSLNYGYTF. V gene TRBV5-6 combines with J gene TRBJ1-2, with D possibly matching TRBD1 (6 bases). CDR1 SGHDT and CDR2 YYEEEE come from the germline V gene. V lost 4 bases to trimming and J lost 2 bases, with 12 bases between them. The CDR3 has 14 amino acids. Complete variable domain (other parts from reference TRBV5-6 and TRBJ1-2): DAGVTQSPTHLIKTRGQQVTLRCSPKSGHDTVSWYQQALGQGPQFIFQYYEEEERQRGNFPDRFSGHQFPNYSSELNVNALLLGDSALYLCASSPDSLNYGYTFGSGTRLTVV.

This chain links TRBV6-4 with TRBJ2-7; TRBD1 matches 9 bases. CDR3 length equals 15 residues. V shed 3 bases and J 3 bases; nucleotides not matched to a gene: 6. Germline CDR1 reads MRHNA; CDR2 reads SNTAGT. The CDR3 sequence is CASSEFADRGYEQYF. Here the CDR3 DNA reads TGTGCCAGCAGTGAATTCGCGGACAGGGGCTACGAGCAGTACTTC.

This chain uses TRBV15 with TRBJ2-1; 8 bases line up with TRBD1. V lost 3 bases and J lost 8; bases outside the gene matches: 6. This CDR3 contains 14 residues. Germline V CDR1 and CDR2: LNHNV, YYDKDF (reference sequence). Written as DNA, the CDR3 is TGTGCCACCAGCAGCGGACAGGGTGGAGATGAGCAGTTCTTC. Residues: CATSSGQGGDEQFF.

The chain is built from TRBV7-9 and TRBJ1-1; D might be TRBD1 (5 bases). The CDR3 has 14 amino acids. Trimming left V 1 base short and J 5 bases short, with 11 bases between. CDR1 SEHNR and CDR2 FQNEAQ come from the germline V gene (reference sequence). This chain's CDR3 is CASSLGPGGTEAFF. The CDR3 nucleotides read TGTGCCAGCAGCTTAGGACCGGGGGGGACTGAAGCTTTCTTT.

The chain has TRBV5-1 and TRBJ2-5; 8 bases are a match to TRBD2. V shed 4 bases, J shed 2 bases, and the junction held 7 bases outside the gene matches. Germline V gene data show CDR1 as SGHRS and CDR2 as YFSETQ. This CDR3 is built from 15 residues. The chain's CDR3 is CASSPAGDLQETQYF. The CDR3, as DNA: TGCGCCAGCAGCCCAGCGGGGGACCTGCAAGAGACCCAGTACTTC.

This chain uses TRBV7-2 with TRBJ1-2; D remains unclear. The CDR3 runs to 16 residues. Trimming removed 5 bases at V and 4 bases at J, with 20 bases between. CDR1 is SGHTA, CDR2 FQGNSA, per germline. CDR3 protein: CASSPLMGLPAYGYTF. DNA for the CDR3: TGTGCCAGCAGCCCCCTTATGGGCTTACCGGCCTATGGCTACACCTTC.

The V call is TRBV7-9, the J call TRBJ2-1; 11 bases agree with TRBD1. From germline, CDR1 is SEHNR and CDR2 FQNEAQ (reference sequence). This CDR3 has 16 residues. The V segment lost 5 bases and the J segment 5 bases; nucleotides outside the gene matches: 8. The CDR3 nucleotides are TGTGCCAGCAGCATAAAAAGGACAGGGGGCCACAATGAGCAGTTCTTC. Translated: CASSIKRTGGHNEQFF.

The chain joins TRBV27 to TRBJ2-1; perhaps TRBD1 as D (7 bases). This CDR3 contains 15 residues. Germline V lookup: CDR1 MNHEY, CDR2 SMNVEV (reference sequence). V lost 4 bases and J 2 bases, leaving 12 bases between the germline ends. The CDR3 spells CASSSQGGPYNEQFF. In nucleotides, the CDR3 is TGTGCCAGCAGTTCGCAGGGGGGTCCCTACAATGAGCAGTTCTTC.

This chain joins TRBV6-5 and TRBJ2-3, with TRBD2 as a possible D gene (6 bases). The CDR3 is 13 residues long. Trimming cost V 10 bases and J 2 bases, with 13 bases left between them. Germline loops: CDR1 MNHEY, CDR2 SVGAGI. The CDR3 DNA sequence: TGTGCCACCACGGGGGTCCACACAGATACGCAGTATTTT. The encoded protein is CATTGVHTDTQYF.

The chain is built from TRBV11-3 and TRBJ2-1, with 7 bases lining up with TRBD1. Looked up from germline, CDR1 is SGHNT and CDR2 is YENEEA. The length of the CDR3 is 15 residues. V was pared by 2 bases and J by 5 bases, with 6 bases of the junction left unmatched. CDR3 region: CASSLWGQSNNEQFF. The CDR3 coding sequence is TGTGCCAGCAGCTTATGGGGACAGTCCAACAATGAGCAGTTCTTC. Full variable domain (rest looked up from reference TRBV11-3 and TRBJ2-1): EAGVVQSPRYKIIEKKQPVAFWCNPISGHNTLYWYLQNLGQGPELLIRYENEEAVDDSQLPKDRFSAERLKGVDSTLKIQPAELGDSAVYLCASSLWGQSNNEQFFGPGTRLTVL.

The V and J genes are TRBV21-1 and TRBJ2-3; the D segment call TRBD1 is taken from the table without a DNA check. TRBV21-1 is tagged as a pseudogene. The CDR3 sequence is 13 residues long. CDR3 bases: TGTGCCAGCAGGGACAGGCGCACAGATACGCAGTATTTT. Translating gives CASRDRRTDTQYF.

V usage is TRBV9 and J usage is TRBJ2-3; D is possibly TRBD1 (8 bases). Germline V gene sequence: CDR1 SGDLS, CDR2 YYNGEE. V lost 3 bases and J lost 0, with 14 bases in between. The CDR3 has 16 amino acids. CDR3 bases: TGTGCCAGCAGCGACAGGGGGGGCCAAAGCACAGATACGCAGTATTTT. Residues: CASSDRGGQSTDTQYF.

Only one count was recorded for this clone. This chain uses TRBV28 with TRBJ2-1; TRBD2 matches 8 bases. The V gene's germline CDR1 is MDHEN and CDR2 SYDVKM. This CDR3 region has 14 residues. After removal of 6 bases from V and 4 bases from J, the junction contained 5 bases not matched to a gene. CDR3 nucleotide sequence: TGTGCCAGCAGCCGGGGGGGCGGATACAATGAGCAGTTCTTC. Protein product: CASSRGGGYNEQFF.

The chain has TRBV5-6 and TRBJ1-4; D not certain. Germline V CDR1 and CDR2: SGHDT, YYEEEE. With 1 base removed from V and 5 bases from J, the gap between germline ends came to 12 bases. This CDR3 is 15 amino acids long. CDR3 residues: CASSLTAAGNEKLFF. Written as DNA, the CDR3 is TGTGCCAGCAGCTTGACAGCTGCGGGAAATGAAAAACTGTTTTTT.

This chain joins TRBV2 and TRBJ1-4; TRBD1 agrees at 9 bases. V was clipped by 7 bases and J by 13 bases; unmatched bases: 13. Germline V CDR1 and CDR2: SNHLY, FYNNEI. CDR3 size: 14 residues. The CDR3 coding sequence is TGTGCCAGCACCACCGGGACAGGGTCTGGAATACTGTTTTTT. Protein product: CASTTGTGSGILFF. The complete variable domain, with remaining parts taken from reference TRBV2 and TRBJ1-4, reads EPEVTQTPSHQVTQMGQEVILRCVPISNHLYFYWYRQILGQKVEFLVSFYNNEISEKSEIFDDQFSVERPDGSNFTLKIRSTKLEDSAMYFCASTTGTGSGILFFGSGTQLSVL.

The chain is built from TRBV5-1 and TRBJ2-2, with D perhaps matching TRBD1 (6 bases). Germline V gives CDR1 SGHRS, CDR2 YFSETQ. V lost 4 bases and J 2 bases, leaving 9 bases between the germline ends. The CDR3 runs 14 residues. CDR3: CASSPTGNTGELFF. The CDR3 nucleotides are TGCGCCAGCAGCCCGACAGGAAACACCGGGGAGCTGTTTTTT.

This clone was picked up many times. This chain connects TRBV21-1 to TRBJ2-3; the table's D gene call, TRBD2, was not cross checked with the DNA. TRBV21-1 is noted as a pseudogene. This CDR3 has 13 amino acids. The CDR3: CASSERVTDTQYF. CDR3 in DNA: TGTGCCAGCAGCGAACGGGTCACAGATACGCAGTATTTT.

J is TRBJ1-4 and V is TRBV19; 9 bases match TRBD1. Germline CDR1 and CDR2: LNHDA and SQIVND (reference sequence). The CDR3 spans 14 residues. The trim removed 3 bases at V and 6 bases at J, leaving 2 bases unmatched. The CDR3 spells CASSIGQGYEKLFF. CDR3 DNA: TGTGCCAGTAGTATCGGACAGGGGTATGAAAAACTGTTTTTT.

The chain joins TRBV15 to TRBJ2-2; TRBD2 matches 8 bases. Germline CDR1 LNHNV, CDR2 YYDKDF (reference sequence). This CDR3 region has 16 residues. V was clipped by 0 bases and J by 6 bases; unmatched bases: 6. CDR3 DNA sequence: TGTGCCACCAGCAGAGATGCGGGACTAGGTCCCGGGGAGCTGTTTTTT. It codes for CATSRDAGLGPGELFF.